A selection of T cell receptor beta chains follows, all from one sample in a study of blood T cell repertoires in COVID-19. This table comes from immunoSEQ multiplex PCR, and its TCRdb copy is limited to in-frame clones, with some not included. Of 100,000 to 150,000 clones detected, 85% to 90% appear once; the ten largest clones hold more than 6.5%. Input material: peripheral blood. The receptors come from a man at least 80 years old with active or convalescent COVID-19. Each CDR3 is given with its conserved first and last residue. Each record gives: J gene, D gene, V gene, clone size, CDR3 protein, CDR3 DNA. The D gene is left open where the match is weak. The listing skips clone size in some rows; elsewhere it reads once, few, many or a size class.

TRBJ2-1 | NA | TRBV4-2 | NA | CASSQDWREPEFF | TGTGCCAGCAGCCAAGATTGGAGGGAGCCAGAGTTCTTC
TRBJ2-1 | TRBD1 | TRBV3-1/TRBV3-2 | once | CASSPDSFDRGSYEQFF | TGTGCCAGCAGCCCCGATTCTTTCGACAGGGGGAGTTATGAGCAGTTCTTC
TRBJ1-4 | TRBD1 | TRBV27 | NA | CASTKTGGNEKLFF | TGTGCCAGCACTAAAACAGGGGGGAATGAAAAACTGTTTTTT
TRBJ1-1 | NA | TRBV7-3 | NA | CASSSTRNTEAFF | TGTGCCAGCAGCTCAACTCGGAACACTGAAGCTTTCTTT
TRBJ2-1 | TRBD1 | TRBV7-3 | NA | CASSPDRGSYNEQFF | TGTGCCAGCAGTCCGGACAGGGGTTCCTACAATGAGCAGTTCTTC
TRBJ1-6 | NA | TRBV30 | few | CAWSREHNSPLHF | TGTGCCTGGAGCCGAGAACATAATTCACCCCTCCACTTT
TRBJ2-7 | TRBD1 | TRBV7-2 | NA | CASSPDRGDLYEQYF | TGTGCCAGCAGCCCAGACAGGGGGGATTTATACGAGCAGTACTTC
TRBJ2-7 | TRBD1 | TRBV7-9 | NA | CASSLAGTGGHEQYF | TGTGCCAGCAGCTTAGCAGGGACAGGGGGCCACGAGCAGTACTTC
TRBJ1-1 | NA | TRBV5-1 | NA | CASSLGQGNRAFF | TGCGCCAGCAGCTTGGGGCAGGGAAATAGAGCTTTCTTT
TRBJ2-5 | TRBD1 | TRBV5-1 | NA | CASSSTGTGGETQYF | TGCGCCAGCAGCTCTACCGGGACAGGGGGGGAGACCCAGTACTTC
TRBJ1-2 | TRBD1 | TRBV14 | NA | CASSQDSGTGAYGYTF | TGTGCCAGCAGCCAAGATTCCGGGACAGGGGCCTATGGCTACACCTTC
TRBJ1-4 | NA | TRBV7-9 | NA | CASSLTRTTNEKLFF | TGTGCCAGCAGCTTAACGCGAACAACTAATGAAAAACTGTTTTTT
TRBJ1-2 | NA | TRBV5-4 | NA | CASSWGLEDYGYTF | TGTGCCAGCAGCTGGGGACTGGAGGACTATGGCTACACCTTC
TRBJ1-3 | NA | TRBV4-1 | NA | CASSQDPGVTGNTIYF | TGCGCCAGCAGCCAAGATCCAGGGGTGACTGGAAACACCATATATTTT
TRBJ1-3 | NA | TRBV3-1/TRBV3-2 | NA | CASSPQGKSSGNTIYF | TGTGCCAGCAGCCCACAGGGAAAATCCTCTGGAAACACCATATATTTT
TRBJ2-2 | NA | TRBV7-2 | NA | CASSLGQGRAGELFF | TGTGCCAGCAGCTTAGGTCAGGGAAGGGCCGGGGAGCTGTTTTTT
TRBJ1-1 | NA | TRBV19 | NA | CASSIALNGRNTEAFF | TGTGCCAGTAGTATAGCTCTTAATGGCCGAAACACTGAAGCTTTCTTT
TRBJ2-3 | TRBD2 | TRBV5-4 | NA | CASSLGGLASDTQYF | TGTGCCAGCAGCTTGGGGGGACTAGCGTCAGATACGCAGTATTTT
TRBJ2-3 | TRBD2 | TRBV5-3 | once | CARSLSGGSTDTQYF | TGTGCCAGAAGCTTGTCGGGAGGTTCCACAGATACGCAGTATTTT
TRBJ1-5 | NA | TRBV2 | NA | CASSEARTDNQPQHF | TGTGCCAGCAGTGAAGCCCGGACAGACAATCAGCCCCAGCATTTT
TRBJ2-3 | TRBD2 | TRBV27 | NA | CASHLGGGYTDTQYF | TGTGCCAGCCATCTGGGCGGGGGGTACACAGATACGCAGTATTTT
TRBJ1-4 | NA | TRBV5-4 | NA | CASSLSGEKLFF | TGTGCCAGCAGCTTGTCGGGTGAAAAACTGTTTTTT